Below are 18 T cell receptor beta chains sequenced from a single sample in a study of OX40 agonist ivuxolimab in advanced cancers. Sequenced by immunoSEQ multiplex PCR; TCRdb stores in-frame clones only, minus some. This table holds around 65,000 clones, about 92% found once. Sample: CD4+ or CD8+ T cells sorted from blood, taken in a trial of the OX40 agonist ivuxolimab. The receptors here all came from an adult with an advanced solid tumor such as melanoma, head and neck, liver or kidney cancer.

The gene calls are TRBV6-1 and TRBJ2-7; no firm D call. Germline V gene data show CDR1 as MNHNS and CDR2 as SASEGT. CDR3 length: 12 amino acids. V shed 6 bases and J shed 4 bases, with 10 bases lying between them. DNA for the CDR3: TGTGCCAGCAGCAAACCCGCATACGAGCAGTACTTC. Its translation: CASSKPAYEQYF.

This sequence joins TRBV6-5 and TRBJ2-7; D possibly corresponds to TRBD1 (6 bases). Trimming removed 5 bases from V and 6 bases from J, with 11 bases in between. Germline V CDR1 and CDR2: MNHEY, SVGAGI. The CDR3 totals 12 residues. Here the CDR3 DNA reads TGTGCCAGCAGTAACAGGGTAGGCGAGCAGTACTTC. This translates into CASSNRVGEQYF.

The chain is built from TRBV5-1 and TRBJ2-1; tentative D call: TRBD1 (5 bases). Between the trimmed V and J ends, which lost 0 bases and 6 bases, there was a span of 7 bases. The CDR3 has 13 residues. Germline V gene data show CDR1 as SGHRS and CDR2 as YFSETQ. The CDR3 bases are TGCGCCAGCAGCTTGGATCAGGGCAATGAGCAGTTCTTC. As protein: CASSLDQGNEQFF.

The chain carries TRBV19 and TRBJ1-1; the D is unclear. The CDR3 is 15 residues long. Trimming shortened V by 7 bases and J by 6 bases, and 21 bases separated the two germline ends. Germline CDR1 and CDR2: LNHDA and SQIVND (reference sequence). The CDR3 bases are TGTGCCAGTACCCCCTCGGAGGGAGGAGGCGCTGAAGCTTTCTTT. This encodes CASTPSEGGGAEAFF.

This sequence joins TRBV7-9 and TRBJ2-2, with 11 positions matching TRBD2. Germline-derived CDR1 and CDR2 are SEHNR and FQNEAQ (reference sequence). V lost 2 bases, J lost 4 bases, and 6 bases stayed unmatched. The CDR3 consists of 17 residues. CDR3 sequence: CASSLHGLAGVTGELFF. DNA for the CDR3: TGTGCCAGCAGCTTACATGGACTAGCGGGCGTCACCGGGGAGCTGTTTTTT.

The chain combines TRBV25-1 with TRBJ1-6; D is possibly TRBD1 (6 bases). CDR1 and CDR2 (germline): MGHDK, SYGVNS. The CDR3 contains 14 residues. V lost 5 bases and J lost 8, with 13 bases in between. CDR3 nucleotides: TGTGCCAGCAGTTATTCAGGGGTTGATTCACCCCTCCACTTT. Residues: CASSYSGVDSPLHF.

V and J are TRBV18 and TRBJ2-2; the D is unclear. CDR1 is KGHSH, CDR2 LQKENI, per germline. The CDR3 consists of 12 residues. Trimming pared 3 bases from V and 5 bases from J, leaving 4 bases between. In DNA, the CDR3 is TGTGCCAGCTCACCCGGGACCGGGGAGCTGTTTTTT. Translation gives CASSPGTGELFF.

The CDR3 spells CASSAPSGTGAYNEQFF. The DNA of the CDR3 is TGTGCCAGCAGTGCCCCCTCCGGGACAGGGGCTTACAATGAGCAGTTCTTC. The gene calls are TRBV6-1 and TRBJ2-1; TRBD1 aligns across 10 bases. The germline V gene has CDR1 MNHNS and CDR2 SASEGT. J lost 4 bases, V lost 4 bases, and 10 bases had no gene match. The CDR3 length is 17 residues.

The rearrangement links TRBV6-1 to TRBJ2-2; possible D gene TRBD1, 6 bases. Germline CDR1 reads MNHNS; CDR2 reads SASEGT. The CDR3 covers 18 residues. V was pared by 3 bases and J by 1 base, with 18 bases between. The CDR3 nucleotides read TGTGCCAGCAGTGAGTTTGGATGGGCGACAGGGAACACCGGGGAGCTGTTTTTT. The encoded protein is CASSEFGWATGNTGELFF.

This clone was seen a handful of times. J is TRBJ2-7 and V is TRBV18; weak D call: TRBD1 (5 bases). Trimming shortened V by 6 bases and J by 4 bases, and 10 bases separated the two germline ends. CDR1 is KGHSH, CDR2 LQKENI, per germline. The CDR3 contains 12 residues. The CDR3 coding sequence is TGTGCCAGCTCTCAGGGCGGATACGAGCAGTACTTC. Protein product: CASSQGGYEQYF.

This chain links TRBV5-1 with TRBJ2-7; D may be TRBD1 or TRBD2 (6 bases each). Germline CDR1 and CDR2: SGHRS and YFSETQ. The CDR3 length is 15 residues. V was shortened by 0 bases and J by 0 bases, with 10 bases between the two germline ends. The CDR3 sequence is CASSLEQGGSYEQYF. The CDR3 bases are TGCGCCAGCAGCTTGGAACAGGGAGGCTCCTACGAGCAGTACTTC. The whole variable domain, filled in from reference TRBV5-1 and TRBJ2-7, reads KAGVTQTPRYLIKTRGQQVTLSCSPISGHRSVSWYQQTPGQGLQFLFEYFSETQRNKGNFPGRFSGRQFSNSRSEMNVSTLELGDSALYLCASSLEQGGSYEQYFGPGTRLTVT.

This clone was seen once. This rearrangement joins TRBV11-1 to TRBJ2-7, with 7 bases aligning to TRBD1. There are 13 residues in the CDR3. In germline, CDR1 is SGHAT, CDR2 FQDESV (reference sequence). V trimming: 5 bases; J trimming: 1 base; junction bases outside the gene matches: 2. The CDR3 nucleotides are TGTGCCAGCAGCCAACAGGGGTCCTACGAGCAGTACTTC. It yields the protein CASSQQGSYEQYF.

The V and J genes are TRBV30 and TRBJ2-1; 7 bases are shared with TRBD2. The trim removed 0 bases at V and 3 bases at J, leaving 8 bases unmatched. This CDR3 has 16 amino acids. The germline V gene has CDR1 GTSNPN and CDR2 SVGIG (reference sequence). This chain's CDR3 is CAWSVAYQRGYNEQFF. Here the CDR3 DNA reads TGTGCCTGGAGTGTAGCGTACCAGCGGGGCTACAATGAGCAGTTCTTC.

J is TRBJ2-2 and V is TRBV11-3, with 8 bases lining up with TRBD2. Germline lookup yields CDR1 SGHNT and CDR2 YENEEA. The CDR3 has 18 amino acids. J gave up 2 bases and V 5 bases, and 13 bases lay outside the gene matches. CDR3 loop: CASSPPPGTRINTGELFF. The CDR3, as DNA: TGTGCCAGCAGCCCCCCGCCCGGGACTAGAATTAACACCGGGGAGCTGTTTTTT.

The chain employs TRBV5-1 and TRBJ2-1; weak D call: TRBD2 (6 bases). This CDR3 contains 16 residues. The V gene lost 1 base and the J gene lost 6 bases, with 17 bases spanning the gap. From germline, CDR1 is SGHRS and CDR2 YFSETQ. The CDR3 DNA reads TGCGCCAGCAGCTTGTGGAGTAGCGGCCTATTCAATGAGCAGTTCTTC. Translating it yields CASSLWSSGLFNEQFF.

The V call is TRBV11-2, the J call TRBJ2-7, with a tentative D call TRBD1 (6 bases). Germline V gives CDR1 SGHAT, CDR2 FQNNGV. The CDR3 runs to 15 residues. The V end was cut by 5 bases, the J end by 4 bases, with 18 bases between. CDR3 sequence: CASSQRGTGLYEQYF. The CDR3 bases are TGTGCCAGCAGCCAGCGAGGAACAGGGTTGTACGAGCAGTACTTC. Combining the CDR3 with reference TRBV11-2 and TRBJ2-7 gives the whole variable domain EAGVAQSPRYKIIEKRQSVAFWCNPISGHATLYWYQQILGQGPKLLIQFQNNGVVDDSQLPKDRFSAERLKGVDSTLKIQPAKLEDSAVYLCASSQRGTGLYEQYFGPGTRLTVT.

The rearrangement joins TRBV6-5 to TRBJ2-7; 7 bases agree with TRBD2. V lost 6 bases to trimming and J lost 3 bases; unmatched junction nucleotides: 8. CDR3 length: 14 residues. In germline, CDR1 is MNHEY, CDR2 SVGAGI. CDR3 DNA sequence: TGTGCCAGCAGGAGAGGGAGGGATAGCTACGAGCAGTACTTC. Translating gives CASRRGRDSYEQYF.

CDR3 coding DNA: TGTGCCAGCAGTTACGGGAGGTCTGGAAACACCATATATTTT. Translating gives CASSYGRSGNTIYF. The genes are TRBV6-5 and TRBJ1-3; D remains ambiguous. The CDR3 contains 14 residues. Germline values: CDR1 MNHEY, CDR2 SVGAGI. V was clipped by 2 bases and J by 1 base, with 6 bases between them.